This is a list of T cell receptor beta chains from one sample in a study of T cell responses to AZD1222 COVID-19 vaccine. TCRdb's copy holds only in-frame clones and misses some; the assay was immunoSEQ multiplex PCR. The profile shows some 150,000 clones, approximately 92% of them singletons. Sequencing used peripheral blood, obtained on day 0 of AZD1222 vaccination. These receptors were obtained from an adult in good health. Both conserved end residues are part of each CDR3. A D gene is named only where the DNA matches it firmly. Clone size is given for some rows only: seen once, a few or many times, or a class if the clone is expanded.

v_gene: TRBV28
len: 15
j_gene: TRBJ1-1
d_gene: .
abundance: .
CDR3nt: TGTGCCAGCAGTTTATCCGGGACAATGAACACTGAAGCTTTCTTT
CDR3aa: CASSLSGTMNTEAFF

v_gene: TRBV5-6
len: 15
j_gene: TRBJ1-4
d_gene: .
abundance: .
CDR3nt: TGTGCCAGCAGCCCGCCGGGGGCTATAGGGGAAAAACTGTTTTTT
CDR3aa: CASSPPGAIGEKLFF

v_gene: TRBV7-9
len: 14
j_gene: TRBJ1-3
d_gene: TRBD1
abundance: .
CDR3nt: TGTGCCAGCAGCCCCGGGACAGGGGGAAACACCATATATTTT
CDR3aa: CASSPGTGGNTIYF

v_gene: TRBV30
len: 13
j_gene: TRBJ1-2
d_gene: TRBD1
abundance: .
CDR3nt: TGTGCCTCCCGGGACAGGACAAGCTATGGCTACACCTTC
CDR3aa: CASRDRTSYGYTF

v_gene: TRBV18
len: 13
j_gene: TRBJ1-1
d_gene: .
abundance: .
CDR3nt: TGTGCCAGCTCACCAGGGTTGAACACTGAAGCTTTCTTT
CDR3aa: CASSPGLNTEAFF

v_gene: TRBV20-1
len: 11
j_gene: TRBJ2-7
d_gene: .
abundance: .
CDR3nt: TGCAGTGCCCGGAACACGGGGGAGCAGTACTTC
CDR3aa: CSARNTGEQYF

v_gene: TRBV6-5
len: 16
j_gene: TRBJ1-2
d_gene: .
abundance: .
CDR3nt: TGTGCCAGCAGTTACTCTGGGAGGGCTCTAAGCTATGGCTACACCTTC
CDR3aa: CASSYSGRALSYGYTF

v_gene: TRBV18
len: 17
j_gene: TRBJ1-3
d_gene: TRBD1
abundance: .
CDR3nt: TGTGCCAGCTCACCCGGCTGGGGGACAGGCTCTGGAAACACCATATATTTT
CDR3aa: CASSPGWGTGSGNTIYF

v_gene: TRBV3-1/TRBV3-2
len: 15
j_gene: TRBJ2-5
d_gene: .
abundance: once
CDR3nt: TGTGCCAGCAGCCAAGGTTCAGGGGCACAGGAGACCCAGTACTTC
CDR3aa: CASSQGSGAQETQYF

v_gene: TRBV7-6
len: 17
j_gene: TRBJ2-3
d_gene: TRBD2
abundance: .
CDR3nt: TGTGCCAGCAGCTTAGCTTCTACTAGCGGGGTCACAGATACGCAGTATTTT
CDR3aa: CASSLASTSGVTDTQYF

v_gene: TRBV2
len: 10
j_gene: TRBJ2-7
d_gene: .
abundance: .
CDR3nt: TGTGCCAGCTTACAGCACGAGCAGTACTTC
CDR3aa: CASLQHEQYF

v_gene: TRBV6-5
len: 16
j_gene: TRBJ2-3
d_gene: TRBD2
abundance: .
CDR3nt: TGTGCCAGCAGTTTCATAGCGGGAGGGCGAGGAGATACGCAGTATTTT
CDR3aa: CASSFIAGGRGDTQYF

v_gene: TRBV24-1
len: 13
j_gene: TRBJ1-5
d_gene: .
abundance: .
CDR3nt: TGTGCCACCAGTGAGGGGAGGGTTCAGCCCCAGCATTTT
CDR3aa: CATSEGRVQPQHF

v_gene: TRBV18
len: 12
j_gene: TRBJ1-6
d_gene: .
abundance: .
CDR3nt: TGTGCCAGCTCACCACAAGGATCACCCCTCCACTTT
CDR3aa: CASSPQGSPLHF

v_gene: TRBV6-5
len: 15
j_gene: TRBJ2-5
d_gene: TRBD2
abundance: .
CDR3nt: TGTGCCAGCAGGCCTAGCGGGCTGGGGCAAGAGACCCAGTACTTC
CDR3aa: CASRPSGLGQETQYF

v_gene: TRBV25-1
len: 13
j_gene: TRBJ2-1
d_gene: .
abundance: .
CDR3nt: TGTGCCAGCAGTGAGGCCCCCGGGAGTGAGCAGTTCTTC
CDR3aa: CASSEAPGSEQFF

v_gene: TRBV12-5
len: 16
j_gene: TRBJ1-5
d_gene: .
abundance: .
CDR3nt: TGTGCTAGTGGTTTCTACGGAGGAGGGATGAATCAGCCCCAGCATTTT
CDR3aa: CASGFYGGGMNQPQHF

v_gene: TRBV6-1
len: 16
j_gene: TRBJ1-1
d_gene: .
abundance: .
CDR3nt: TGTGCCAGCAGTGAAGTCCGTGGCAGGGGAATACCTGAAGCTTTCTTT
CDR3aa: CASSEVRGRGIPEAFF

v_gene: TRBV9
len: 13
j_gene: TRBJ1-1
d_gene: .
abundance: .
CDR3nt: TGTGCCAGCAGCGGACAGATGAACACTGAAGCTTTCTTT
CDR3aa: CASSGQMNTEAFF

v_gene: TRBV5-1
len: 14
j_gene: TRBJ2-7
d_gene: TRBD1
abundance: .
CDR3nt: TGCGCCAGCAGCGCCAGACAGGGTATCTACGAGCAGTACTTC
CDR3aa: CASSARQGIYEQYF

v_gene: TRBV5-1
len: 16
j_gene: TRBJ1-1
d_gene: .
abundance: .
CDR3nt: TGCGCCAGCAGCCCGCGCTTCTCAACAGGATCCACTGAAGCTTTCTTT
CDR3aa: CASSPRFSTGSTEAFF

v_gene: TRBV5-1
len: 12
j_gene: TRBJ1-2
d_gene: .
abundance: .
CDR3nt: TGCGCCAGCAGCTCGGGACACTATGGCTACACCTTC
CDR3aa: CASSSGHYGYTF

v_gene: TRBV6-4
len: 14
j_gene: TRBJ2-1
d_gene: .
abundance: medium-sized
CDR3nt: TGTGCCAGCAGTGACGAGGACTCCTACAATGAGCAGTTCTTC
CDR3aa: CASSDEDSYNEQFF

v_gene: TRBV5-1
len: 17
j_gene: TRBJ2-6
d_gene: .
abundance: .
CDR3nt: TGCGCCAGCAGCCGCTCGTCGGGGAGCTCTGGGGCCAACGTCCTGACTTTC
CDR3aa: CASSRSSGSSGANVLTF

v_gene: TRBV27
len: 14
j_gene: TRBJ2-4
d_gene: .
abundance: .
CDR3nt: TGTGCCAGCAGTTTGGGAGGGGGTAGGAACATTCAGTACTTC
CDR3aa: CASSLGGGRNIQYF

v_gene: TRBV21-1
len: 17
j_gene: TRBJ2-2
d_gene: .
abundance: .
CDR3nt: TGTGCCAGCAATTTCCTGCGAAGGGGAGGGTTCACCGGGGAGCTGTTTTTT
CDR3aa: CASNFLRRGGFTGELFF

v_gene: TRBV27
len: 13
j_gene: TRBJ1-3
d_gene: .
abundance: .
CDR3nt: TGTGCCAGCAGTCACGACGCCGGAAACACCATATATTTT
CDR3aa: CASSHDAGNTIYF

v_gene: TRBV9
len: 14
j_gene: TRBJ1-3
d_gene: .
abundance: once
CDR3nt: TGTGCCAGCAGTCCCGGGGCGCGGGGAAACACCATATATTTT
CDR3aa: CASSPGARGNTIYF

v_gene: TRBV15
len: 14
j_gene: TRBJ2-5
d_gene: .
abundance: .
CDR3nt: TGTGCCACCAGCAGAGGCCGGATCCAAGAGACCCAGTACTTC
CDR3aa: CATSRGRIQETQYF

v_gene: TRBV6-5
len: 13
j_gene: TRBJ1-1
d_gene: .
abundance: .
CDR3nt: TGTGCCAGCAGTTTGACCGGATACACTGAAGCTTTCTTT
CDR3aa: CASSLTGYTEAFF

v_gene: TRBV4-1
len: 14
j_gene: TRBJ2-3
d_gene: TRBD2
abundance: .
CDR3nt: TGCGCCAGCAGCAAGCGGGAGGTCACAGATACGCAGTATTTT
CDR3aa: CASSKREVTDTQYF

v_gene: TRBV18
len: 16
j_gene: TRBJ2-2
d_gene: TRBD2
abundance: .
CDR3nt: TGTGCCAGCTCACCTCGAGCGGGAACGAACACCGGGGAGCTGTTTTTT
CDR3aa: CASSPRAGTNTGELFF

v_gene: TRBV5-4
len: 14
j_gene: TRBJ1-1
d_gene: .
abundance: .
CDR3nt: TGTGCCAGCAGCTTGGGATTGGATCGGACTGAAGCTTTCTTT
CDR3aa: CASSLGLDRTEAFF

v_gene: TRBV19
len: 16
j_gene: TRBJ2-7
d_gene: .
abundance: .
CDR3nt: TGTGCCAGTAGTTTTGGACACGGGACTCGCGACTACGAGCAGTACTTC
CDR3aa: CASSFGHGTRDYEQYF

v_gene: TRBV27
len: 18
j_gene: TRBJ1-2
d_gene: TRBD1
abundance: few
CDR3nt: TGTGCCAGCAGTCTTTTGGGCTCCGGACAGGGGGTGAGGTATGGCTACACCTTC
CDR3aa: CASSLLGSGQGVRYGYTF

v_gene: TRBV10-2
len: 15
j_gene: TRBJ2-1
d_gene: .
abundance: .
CDR3nt: TGCGCCAGCACCAACCTCGGGGGAACCTACAATGAGCAGTTCTTC
CDR3aa: CASTNLGGTYNEQFF

v_gene: TRBV25-1
len: 15
j_gene: TRBJ2-1
d_gene: TRBD2
abundance: .
CDR3nt: TGTGCCAGCCAAGGGACTAGCGGGTCCTACAATGAGCAGTTCTTC
CDR3aa: CASQGTSGSYNEQFF

v_gene: TRBV5-4
len: 15
j_gene: TRBJ1-5
d_gene: .
abundance: .
CDR3nt: TGTGCCAGCAGCCGCAAGGGGGACCGTGGTCAGCCCCAGCATTTT
CDR3aa: CASSRKGDRGQPQHF

v_gene: TRBV7-2
len: 15
j_gene: TRBJ1-1
d_gene: .
abundance: .
CDR3nt: TGTGCCAGCAGCTTAGATCGAGGGGGGCGGGTTGAAGCTTTCTTT
CDR3aa: CASSLDRGGRVEAFF

v_gene: TRBV11-3
len: 16
j_gene: TRBJ2-1
d_gene: .
abundance: .
CDR3nt: TGTGCCAGCAGCTCCCCCGACTCGCCGGCGGGTAGTGAGCAGTTCTTC
CDR3aa: CASSSPDSPAGSEQFF

v_gene: TRBV5-4
len: 14
j_gene: TRBJ2-1
d_gene: .
abundance: .
CDR3nt: TGTGCCAGCAGCTTGGCGGGGTCCTACAATGAGCAGTTCTTC
CDR3aa: CASSLAGSYNEQFF

v_gene: TRBV2
len: 15
j_gene: TRBJ2-1
d_gene: TRBD2
abundance: .
CDR3nt: TGTGCCAGCAGCCTTGGACTAGCGGGGGGAAATGAGCAGTTCTTC
CDR3aa: CASSLGLAGGNEQFF

v_gene: TRBV6-5
len: 13
j_gene: TRBJ2-7
d_gene: .
abundance: .
CDR3nt: TGTGCCAGCAGTCTCCGGGACTCCCGGGAGCAGTACTTC
CDR3aa: CASSLRDSREQYF

v_gene: TRBV7-8
len: 17
j_gene: TRBJ1-1
d_gene: TRBD1
abundance: .
CDR3nt: TGTGCCAGCAGCTCCCAATTTGCCGGGACAGGGGGCACTGAAGCTTTCTTT
CDR3aa: CASSSQFAGTGGTEAFF

v_gene: TRBV5-1
len: 14
j_gene: TRBJ1-3
d_gene: .
abundance: few
CDR3nt: TGCGCCAGCAGCTTGGCAGGGGAAGGAAACACCATATATTTT
CDR3aa: CASSLAGEGNTIYF

v_gene: TRBV3-1/TRBV3-2
len: 14
j_gene: TRBJ1-2
d_gene: .
abundance: .
CDR3nt: TGTGCCAGCAGCCAATCCGGAGGGGTTAGCGGCTACACCTTC
CDR3aa: CASSQSGGVSGYTF

v_gene: TRBV5-4
len: 12
j_gene: TRBJ2-3
d_gene: .
abundance: .
CDR3nt: TGTGCCAGCAGCTCATCCACAGATACGCAGTATTTT
CDR3aa: CASSSSTDTQYF

v_gene: TRBV6-5
len: 13
j_gene: TRBJ1-1
d_gene: .
abundance: .
CDR3nt: TGTGCCAGCAGTTATCTGAGGGACACTGAAGCTTTCTTT
CDR3aa: CASSYLRDTEAFF

v_gene: TRBV10-2
len: 13
j_gene: TRBJ1-2
d_gene: .
abundance: .
CDR3nt: TGCGCCAGCAGTGATGGGGGAACCTATGGCTACACCTTC
CDR3aa: CASSDGGTYGYTF

v_gene: TRBV27
len: 17
j_gene: TRBJ1-4
d_gene: .
abundance: .
CDR3nt: TGTGCCAGCAGTTTCTCCTGGGGTGCGATACAGAAGGAAAAACTGTTTTTT
CDR3aa: CASSFSWGAIQKEKLFF

v_gene: TRBV5-1
len: 15
j_gene: TRBJ1-3
d_gene: .
abundance: .
CDR3nt: TGCGCCAGCAGATCAGATTACGACTCTGGAAACACCATATATTTT
CDR3aa: CASRSDYDSGNTIYF

v_gene: TRBV30
len: 11
j_gene: TRBJ1-1
d_gene: .
abundance: .
CDR3nt: TGTGCCTGGAGCGCACTGGGTGAAGCTTTCTTT
CDR3aa: CAWSALGEAFF

v_gene: TRBV7-5
len: 19
j_gene: TRBJ1-4
d_gene: .
abundance: .
CDR3nt: TGTGTCAGAAGCTTAGAAGGATTCGCCCCCGCGTTCCGGAATGAAAAACTGTTTTTT
CDR3aa: CVRSLEGFAPAFRNEKLFF

v_gene: TRBV13
len: 16
j_gene: TRBJ2-7
d_gene: TRBD2
abundance: .
CDR3nt: TGTGCCAGCAGCGCTAGGACTAGCGGGTTCTCGTACGAGCAGTACTTC
CDR3aa: CASSARTSGFSYEQYF

v_gene: TRBV4-1
len: 13
j_gene: TRBJ2-1
d_gene: .
abundance: .
CDR3nt: TGCGCCAGCAGTCCGCGGGAAGGCAATGAGCAGTTCTTC
CDR3aa: CASSPREGNEQFF

v_gene: TRBV9
len: 14
j_gene: TRBJ1-3
d_gene: .
abundance: .
CDR3nt: TGTGCCAGCAGCCCCCGCAGGGCTGGAAACACCATATATTTT
CDR3aa: CASSPRRAGNTIYF

v_gene: TRBV5-1
len: 15
j_gene: TRBJ2-5
d_gene: TRBD2
abundance: .
CDR3nt: TGCGCCAGCAGCTTCTACGGGGGGTACCAAGAGACCCAGTACTTC
CDR3aa: CASSFYGGYQETQYF

v_gene: TRBV10-3
len: 13
j_gene: TRBJ2-3
d_gene: TRBD2
abundance: .
CDR3nt: TGTGCCATCAGGGCGGGAGAGACAGATACGCAGTATTTT
CDR3aa: CAIRAGETDTQYF